The entry that follows covers one T cell receptor (beta chain) sequence. This entry belongs to a study of blood T cell repertoires in COVID-19. The protocol was immunoSEQ multiplex PCR, while the TCRdb copy is restricted to in-frame clones and leaves out a portion. The data show some 190,000 clones, around 86% seen once. J was trimmed by 4 bases and V by 6 bases; bases with no gene match: 10. Germline loops: CDR1 SGHTA, CDR2 FQGNSA. This CDR3 contains 15 residues. The chain joins TRBV7-2 to TRBJ2-5, with 8 bases fitting TRBD1. The sequenced sample consisted of PBMCs or T cells enriched from blood (not recorded which). This TCR was sampled from a man aged 40-50 years with acute COVID-19. The CDR3 DNA follows: TGTGCCAGCAGATCCGACAGGGGAGATCGAGAGACCCAGTACTTC. It encodes CASRSDRGDRETQYF. The full variable domain, completed using reference TRBV7-2 and TRBJ2-5, is GAGVSQSPSNKVTEKGKDVELRCDPISGHTALYWYRQSLGQGLEFLIYFQGNSAPDKSGLPSDRFSAERTGGSVSTLTIQRTQQEDSAVYLCASRSDRGDRETQYFGPGTRLLVL.